This TCR beta chain is from a study of T cells in Graves' hyperthyroidism and ophthalmopathy. Whole-study context: Peripheral blood draws took place at initial diagnosis, ahead of any treatment.

CDR3 size: 19 residues. From germline, CDR1 is SNHLY and CDR2 FYNNEI. Trimming cost V 1 base and J 2 bases; bases outside gene matches: 14. There were TCR beta CDR3 regions amplified from RNA transcripts. TCR CDR3 underwent first-round RT-PCR with the HTBI primer set. TCRdb re-called the multiplex PCR reads through MiXCR, storing one row per CDR3 protein. The repertoire consists of hundreds of thousands of distinct CDR3 sequences, with about 14% occurring once and the leading ten covering under 15%. Around 9.8 ml fresh peripheral blood yielded the PBMCs. The receptor was isolated from a man younger than 35 with Graves' ophthalmopathy. The chain combines TRBV2 with TRBJ2-3, with TRBD1 matching over 8 bases. Specimen: blood. This CDR3 reads CASSEVGKRTGNPTDTQYF. The DNA of the CDR3 is TGTGCCAGCAGTGAAGTCGGGAAGCGGACAGGGAATCCCACAGATACGCAGTATTTT.